Following are 13 T cell receptor beta chains from one sample sequenced in a study of cytomegalovirus exposure and HLA in healthy donors. It was with 60 Vbeta and 13 Jbeta primers that the PCR ran. Only in-frame clones appear in the TCRdb table, and some are missing; sequencing was by immunoSEQ multiplex PCR. The top ten hold roughly 5.5% of the sample, which has around 130,000 clones, around 80% seen once. Material: PBMCs. These receptors were obtained from a man aged 30 to 45 in good health and CMV-seronegative.

Only a few counts were recorded for this clone. The chain uses TRBV9 and TRBJ2-3; TRBD2 matches 8 bases. Trimming removed 1 base from V and 3 bases from J; junction bases left unmatched: 7. CDR1 is SGDLS, CDR2 YYNGEE, per germline. CDR3 size: 16 residues. The CDR3 spells CASSVNGRAFTDTQYF. CDR3 nucleotides: TGTGCCAGCAGCGTAAACGGGAGGGCTTTTACAGATACGCAGTATTTT.

This chain connects TRBV7-9 to TRBJ1-1; 9 bases match TRBD1. With V trimmed by 5 bases and J by 2 bases, 6 bases remained unmatched. This CDR3 region has 15 residues. Germline CDR1 reads SEHNR; CDR2 reads FQNEAQ (reference sequence). The chain's CDR3 is CASSDRDRENTEAFF. The CDR3 DNA is TGTGCCAGCAGCGACCGGGACAGGGAAAACACTGAAGCTTTCTTT. Supplemented by reference TRBV7-9 and TRBJ1-1, the full variable domain reads DTGVSQNPRHKITKRGQNVTFRCDPISEHNRLYWYRQTLGQGPEFLTYFQNEAQLEKSRLLSDRFSAERPKGSFSTLEIQRTEQGDSAMYLCASSDRDRENTEAFFGQGTRLTVV.

J is TRBJ2-7 and V is TRBV6-5; 8 positions match TRBD1. The CDR3 runs to 14 residues. V gave up 5 bases and J gave up 7 bases; unmatched junction bases: 10. CDR1 is MNHEY, CDR2 SVGAGI, per germline. Written as DNA, the CDR3 is TGTGCCAGCAGTCGAGGACAGGGTGTGGGGGAGCAGTACTTC. Its translation is CASSRGQGVGEQYF.

DNA for the CDR3: TGCGCCAGCAGCGCTAGCGGAAGGGACACAGATACGCAGTATTTT. Its protein product is CASSASGRDTDTQYF. V is TRBV10-1 and J is TRBJ2-3; 7 bases are shared with TRBD2. The V segment lost 6 bases and the J segment 2 bases; nucleotides outside the gene matches: 8. The CDR3 loop spans 15 amino acids. CDR1 and CDR2 (germline): WNHNN, SYGVQD (reference sequence).

The chain recombines TRBV28 with TRBJ2-7, with 11 positions matching TRBD2. The CDR3 runs 14 residues. Trimming at V came to 6 bases and at J to 6 bases, leaving 7 bases not matched to a gene. Germline loops: CDR1 MDHEN, CDR2 SYDVKM. CDR3 nucleotides: TGTGCCAGCAGCACCGGGACTAGCGGATTCGAGCAGTACTTC. This translates into CASSTGTSGFEQYF.

The rearrangement uses TRBV4-3 and TRBJ1-4; D gene ambiguous. V dropped 0 bases and J dropped 7 bases, with 27 bases sitting between them. The V gene's germline CDR1 is LGHNA and CDR2 YSLEER. The CDR3 spans 20 residues. CDR3 protein: CASSQDREGGFDLGGEKLFF. As DNA, the CDR3 is TGCGCCAGCAGCCAAGACCGGGAGGGAGGTTTCGACTTGGGTGGTGAAAAACTGTTTTTT.

A single count supports this clone. The rearrangement links TRBV7-8 to TRBJ1-5; D might be TRBD1 (6 bases). Trimming pared 5 bases from V and 6 bases from J, leaving 20 bases between. Germline V lookup: CDR1 SGHVS, CDR2 FQNEAQ. The CDR3 totals 16 residues. The CDR3 coding sequence is TGTGCCAGCAGCCCCTACAGGGTGAGGCGCCCTCAGCCCCAGCATTTT. As protein: CASSPYRVRRPQPQHF.

V usage is TRBV7-2 and J usage is TRBJ2-1; the match to TRBD2 covers 9 bases. The CDR3 extends over 16 amino acids. Germline V gene lookup returns CDR1 SGHTA and CDR2 FQGNSA. Germline trimming cut 2 bases from V and 5 bases from J; bases unmatched to any gene: 7. CDR3 residues: CASSLPGGGAHNEQFF. For the CDR3, the DNA is TGTGCCAGCAGCTTACCCGGCGGGGGGGCCCACAATGAGCAGTTCTTC.

This sequence joins TRBV7-9 and TRBJ1-2; D gene unclear. Trimming stripped 2 bases from V and 7 bases from J, with 17 bases between. CDR3 length equals 15 residues. CDR1 is SEHNR, CDR2 FQNEAQ, per germline (reference sequence). The CDR3 region is CASSLISTGIGGYTF. The CDR3 DNA reads TGTGCCAGCAGCTTAATAAGTACGGGGATCGGTGGCTACACCTTC.

The V and J genes are TRBV19 and TRBJ1-5, with D perhaps matching TRBD1 (6 bases). V gave up 5 bases and J gave up 3 bases, with 17 bases separating them. Looked up from germline, CDR1 is LNHDA and CDR2 is SQIVND (reference sequence). This CDR3 contains 16 residues. CDR3: CASSGYRATDNQPQHF. The CDR3 nucleotides are TGTGCCAGTAGTGGGTACAGGGCAACCGACAATCAGCCCCAGCATTTT.

The rearrangement uses TRBV6-6 and TRBJ2-7; D may be TRBD1 (6 bases). CDR3 length: 15 residues. V shed 7 bases and J shed 5 bases, with 21 bases lying between them. The germline CDR1 and CDR2 sequences are MNHNY and SVGAGI (reference sequence). The CDR3 loop reads CASIPTGTPLDEQYF. The CDR3 DNA reads as TGTGCCAGCATCCCCACGGGGACACCCCTTGACGAGCAGTACTTC.

The V gene is TRBV4-2, the J gene TRBJ2-3; 11 bases are a match to TRBD2. The CDR3 loop spans 16 amino acids. Trimming cost V 4 bases and J 2 bases; bases outside gene matches: 5. The germline V gene encodes CDR1 LGHNA and CDR2 YNFKEQ. The CDR3 bases are TGTGCCAGCAGCCTCTTAGCGGGAGGGTCCACAGATACGCAGTATTTT. Protein: CASSLLAGGSTDTQYF.

DNA for the CDR3: TGCAGCGTTGGGGGGGGTGGGCAGCCCCAGCATTTT. Translating it yields CSVGGGGQPQHF. This rearrangement joins TRBV29-1 to TRBJ1-5; D is perhaps TRBD1 (5 bases). CDR3 length equals 12 residues. CDR1 and CDR2 from the germline V gene are SQVTM and ANQGSEA. Trimming removed 4 bases at V and 7 bases at J, with 11 bases between.